This TCR beta chain was recorded in a study of blood T cell repertoires in COVID-19. Study-wide context: The United States, Italy and Spain provided the acute and convalescent COVID-19 samples.

Method: immunoSEQ multiplex PCR; TCRdb's copy keeps in-frame clones and lacks some. The sample includes some 190,000 clones, roughly 76% of them seen just once. The CDR3 spans 14 residues. V dropped 0 bases and J dropped 2 bases, with 7 bases sitting between them. Germline V gives CDR1 SGHRS, CDR2 YFSETQ. The sequence was collected from a woman aged 50 to 60 with active or convalescent COVID-19. The source material was peripheral blood. The chain uses TRBV5-1 and TRBJ2-3; D call uncertain. Here the CDR3 DNA reads TGCGCCAGCAGCTTGGGGGCTGTCACAGATACGCAGTATTTT. Amino acid sequence: CASSLGAVTDTQYF.